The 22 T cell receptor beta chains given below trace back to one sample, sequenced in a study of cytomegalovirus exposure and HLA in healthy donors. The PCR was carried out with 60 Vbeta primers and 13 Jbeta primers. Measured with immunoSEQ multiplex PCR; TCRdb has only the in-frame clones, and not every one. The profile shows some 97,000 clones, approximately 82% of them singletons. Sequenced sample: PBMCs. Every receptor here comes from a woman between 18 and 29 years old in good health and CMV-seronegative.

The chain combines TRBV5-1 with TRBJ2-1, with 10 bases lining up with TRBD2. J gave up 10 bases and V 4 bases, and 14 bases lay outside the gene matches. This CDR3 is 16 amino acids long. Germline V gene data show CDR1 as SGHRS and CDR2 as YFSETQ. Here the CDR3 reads CASSPLAGDGGREQFF. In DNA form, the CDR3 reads TGCGCCAGCAGCCCGCTAGCGGGAGACGGTGGACGGGAGCAGTTCTTC. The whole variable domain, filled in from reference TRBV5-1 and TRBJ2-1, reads KAGVTQTPRYLIKTRGQQVTLSCSPISGHRSVSWYQQTPGQGLQFLFEYFSETQRNKGNFPGRFSGRQFSNSRSEMNVSTLELGDSALYLCASSPLAGDGGREQFFGPGTRLTVL.

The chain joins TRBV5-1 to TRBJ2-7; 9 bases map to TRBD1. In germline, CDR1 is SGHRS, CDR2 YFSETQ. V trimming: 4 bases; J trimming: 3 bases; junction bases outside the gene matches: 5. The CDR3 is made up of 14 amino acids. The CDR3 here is CASSIGQGFYEQYF. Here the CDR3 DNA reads TGCGCCAGCAGCATAGGACAGGGGTTCTACGAGCAGTACTTC.

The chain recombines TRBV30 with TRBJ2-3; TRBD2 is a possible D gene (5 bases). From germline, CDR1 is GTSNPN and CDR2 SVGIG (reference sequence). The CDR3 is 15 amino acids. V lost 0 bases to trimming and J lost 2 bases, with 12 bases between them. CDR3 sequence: CAWSVLGLNTDTQYF. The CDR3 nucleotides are TGTGCCTGGAGTGTACTAGGACTTAACACAGATACGCAGTATTTT.

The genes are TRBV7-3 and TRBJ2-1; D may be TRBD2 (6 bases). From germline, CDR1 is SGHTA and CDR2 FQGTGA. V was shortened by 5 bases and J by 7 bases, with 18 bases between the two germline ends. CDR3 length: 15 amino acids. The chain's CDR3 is CASSLSGGPVNEQFF. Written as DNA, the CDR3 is TGTGCCAGCAGCCTTAGCGGAGGTCCCGTTAATGAGCAGTTCTTC.

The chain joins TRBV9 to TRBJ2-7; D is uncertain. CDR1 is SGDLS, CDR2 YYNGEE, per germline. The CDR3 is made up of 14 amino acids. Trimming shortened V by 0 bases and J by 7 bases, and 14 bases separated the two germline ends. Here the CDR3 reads CASSVDWVTGEQYF. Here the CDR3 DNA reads TGTGCCAGCAGCGTAGATTGGGTCACGGGTGAGCAGTACTTC.

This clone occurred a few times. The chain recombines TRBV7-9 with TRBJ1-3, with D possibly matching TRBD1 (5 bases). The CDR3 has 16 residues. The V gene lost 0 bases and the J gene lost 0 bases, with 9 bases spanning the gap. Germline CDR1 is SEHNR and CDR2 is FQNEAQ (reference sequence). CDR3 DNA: TGTGCCAGCAGCTTAGCCAGGGTGTACTCTGGAAACACCATATATTTT. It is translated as CASSLARVYSGNTIYF.

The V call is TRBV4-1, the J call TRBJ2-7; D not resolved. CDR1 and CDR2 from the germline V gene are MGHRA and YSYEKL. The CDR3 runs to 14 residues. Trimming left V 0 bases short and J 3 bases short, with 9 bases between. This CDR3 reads CASSQEGFRYEQYF. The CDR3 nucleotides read TGCGCCAGCAGCCAAGAGGGCTTTCGCTACGAGCAGTACTTC.

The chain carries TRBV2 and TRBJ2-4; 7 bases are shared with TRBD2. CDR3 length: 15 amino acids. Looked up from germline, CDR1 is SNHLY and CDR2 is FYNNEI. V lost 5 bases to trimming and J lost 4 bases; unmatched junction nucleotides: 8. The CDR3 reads CASSFQREVKNIQYF. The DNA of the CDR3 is TGTGCCAGCAGTTTTCAGCGGGAAGTGAAAAACATTCAGTACTTC.

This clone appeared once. The CDR3 DNA reads TGTGCCAGCAGCAGCACAGGGGGGAATGAGCAGTTCTTC. Protein sequence: CASSSTGGNEQFF. V usage is TRBV13 and J usage is TRBJ2-1; 8 bases agree with TRBD1. The CDR3 loop spans 13 amino acids. The V gene end was trimmed by 5 bases and the J gene end by 7 bases; junction bases not matched to a gene: 4. CDR1 and CDR2 from the germline V gene are PRHDT and FYEKMQ (reference sequence).

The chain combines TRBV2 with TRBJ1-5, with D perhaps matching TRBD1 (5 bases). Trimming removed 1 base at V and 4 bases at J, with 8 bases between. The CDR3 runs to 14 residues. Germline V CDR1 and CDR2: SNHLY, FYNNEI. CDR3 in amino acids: CASSEGQKNQPQHF. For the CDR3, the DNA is TGTGCCAGCAGTGAAGGACAGAAGAATCAGCCCCAGCATTTT. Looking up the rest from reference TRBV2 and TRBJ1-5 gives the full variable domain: EPEVTQTPSHQVTQMGQEVILRCVPISNHLYFYWYRQILGQKVEFLVSFYNNEISEKSEIFDDQFSVERPDGSNFTLKIRSTKLEDSAMYFCASSEGQKNQPQHFGDGTRLSIL.

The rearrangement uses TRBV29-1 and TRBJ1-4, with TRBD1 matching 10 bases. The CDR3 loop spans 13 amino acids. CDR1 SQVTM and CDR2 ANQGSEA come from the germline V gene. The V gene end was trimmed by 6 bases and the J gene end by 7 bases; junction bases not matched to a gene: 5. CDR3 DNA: TGCAGCGTCTCGGACAGGGGGACTGAAAAACTGTTTTTT. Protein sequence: CSVSDRGTEKLFF.

In DNA, the CDR3 is TGTGCCAGCAGTGAAGTTTTAGATCTATGGGGACTACCGGAAGAGACCCAGTACTTC. Protein product: CASSEVLDLWGLPEETQYF. This sequence joins TRBV6-1 and TRBJ2-5, with 7 nucleotides matching TRBD2. The J segment lost 3 bases and the V segment lost 1 base, leaving 17 bases of the junction unmatched. The germline V gene encodes CDR1 MNHNS and CDR2 SASEGT. The CDR3 covers 19 residues.

The CDR3 nucleotides are TGTGCCAGCAGCTTGGCACAGGGGGCGAACACCGGGGAGCTGTTTTTT. It codes for CASSLAQGANTGELFF. The chain joins TRBV5-4 to TRBJ2-2, with TRBD1 identical over 8 bases. After removal of 0 bases from V and 0 bases from J, the junction contained 1 base not matched to a gene. There are 16 residues in the CDR3. Germline loops: CDR1 SGHNT, CDR2 YYREEE (reference sequence).

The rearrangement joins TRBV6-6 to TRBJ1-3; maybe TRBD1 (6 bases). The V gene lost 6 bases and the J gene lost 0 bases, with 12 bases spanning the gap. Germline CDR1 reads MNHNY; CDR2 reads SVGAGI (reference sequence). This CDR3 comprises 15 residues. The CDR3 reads CASRLRGGSGNTIYF. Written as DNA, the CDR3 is TGTGCCAGCAGGCTCAGGGGTGGCTCTGGAAACACCATATATTTT.

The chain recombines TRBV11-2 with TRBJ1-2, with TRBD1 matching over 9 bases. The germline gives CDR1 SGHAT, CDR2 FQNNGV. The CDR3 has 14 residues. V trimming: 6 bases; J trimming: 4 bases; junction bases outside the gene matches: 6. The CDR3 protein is CASRRTGEGYGYTF. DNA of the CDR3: TGTGCCAGCAGAAGGACAGGGGAGGGCTATGGCTACACCTTC.

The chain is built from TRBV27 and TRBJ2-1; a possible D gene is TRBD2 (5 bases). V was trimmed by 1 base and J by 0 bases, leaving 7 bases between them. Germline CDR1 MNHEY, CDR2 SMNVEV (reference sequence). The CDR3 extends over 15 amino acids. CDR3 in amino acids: CASSLWESSYNEQFF. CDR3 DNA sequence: TGTGCCAGCAGTTTATGGGAGAGCTCCTACAATGAGCAGTTCTTC.

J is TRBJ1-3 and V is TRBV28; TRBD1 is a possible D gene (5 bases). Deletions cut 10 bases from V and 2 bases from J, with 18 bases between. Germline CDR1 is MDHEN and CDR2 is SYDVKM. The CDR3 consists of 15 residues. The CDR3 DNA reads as TGTGCCACCATCGACAGCATCCACCCTGGAAACACCATATATTTT. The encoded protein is CATIDSIHPGNTIYF.

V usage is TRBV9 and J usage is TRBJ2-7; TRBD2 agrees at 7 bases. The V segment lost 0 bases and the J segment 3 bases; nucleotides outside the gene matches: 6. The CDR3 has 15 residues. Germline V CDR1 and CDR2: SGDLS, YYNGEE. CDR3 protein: CASSVGHRTSYEQYF. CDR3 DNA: TGTGCCAGCAGCGTAGGTCATCGGACTAGCTACGAGCAGTACTTC.

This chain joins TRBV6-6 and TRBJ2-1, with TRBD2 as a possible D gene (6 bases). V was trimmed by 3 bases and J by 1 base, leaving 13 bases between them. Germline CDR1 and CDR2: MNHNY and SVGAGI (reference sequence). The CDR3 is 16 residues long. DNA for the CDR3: TGTGCCAGCAGTTATTCTGGGGGGACGTCCTACAATGAGCAGTTCTTC. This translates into CASSYSGGTSYNEQFF.

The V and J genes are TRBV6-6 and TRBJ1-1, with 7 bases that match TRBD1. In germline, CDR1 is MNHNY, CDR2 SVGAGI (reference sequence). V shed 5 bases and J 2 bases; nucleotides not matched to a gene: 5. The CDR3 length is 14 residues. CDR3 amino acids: CASSRRGLNTEAFF. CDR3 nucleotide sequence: TGTGCCAGCAGTCGTAGGGGGCTCAACACTGAAGCTTTCTTT.

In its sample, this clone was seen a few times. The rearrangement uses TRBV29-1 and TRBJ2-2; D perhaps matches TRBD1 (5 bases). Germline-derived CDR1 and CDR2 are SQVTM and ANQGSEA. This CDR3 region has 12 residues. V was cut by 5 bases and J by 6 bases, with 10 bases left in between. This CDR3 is CSVQGNPGELFF. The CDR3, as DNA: TGCAGCGTTCAGGGAAACCCCGGGGAGCTGTTTTTT.

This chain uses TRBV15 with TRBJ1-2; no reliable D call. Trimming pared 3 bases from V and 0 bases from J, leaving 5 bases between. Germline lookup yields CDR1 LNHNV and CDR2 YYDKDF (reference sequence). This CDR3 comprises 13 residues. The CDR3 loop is CATSSRANYGYTF. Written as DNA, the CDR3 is TGTGCCACCAGCAGTAGAGCTAACTATGGCTACACCTTC.